The source of this T cell receptor beta chain is a study of T cells in Graves' hyperthyroidism and ophthalmopathy (dated by TCRdb to 2018 to 2020). About the study as a whole: Peripheral blood was collected at initial diagnosis, before any treatment. To identify TCR V-J signatures that set the groups apart, the researchers used a discovery cohort of roughly 100 patients, made up of around 40 with Graves' ophthalmopathy and some 60 with stable Graves' hyperthyroidism. An independent validation cohort of around 20 hyperthyroidism patients and more than 15 patients who later progressed to ophthalmopathy tested prospective prediction of ophthalmopathy. The 100 discovery patients were randomly split 7:3 into training and test sets. Thyroid tissue and blood T-cell repertoires from about six Graves' hyperthyroidism patients were also compared in the study. After sampling, hyperthyroidism patients received methimazole starting at 30 mg daily, and ophthalmopathy patients received high-dose intravenous methylprednisolone. According to the paper, TCR Vbeta CDR3 sequencing was carried out on approximately 140 peripheral blood samples, which came from more than 40 ophthalmopathy, approximately 78 hyperthyroidism and approximately 17 progressor patients.

The TCR beta CDR3 regions were amplified from the RNA transcripts. The TCR CDR3 was subjected to a first round of RT-PCR using the HTBI primer set and the Qiagen OneStep RT-PCR kit. The libraries were constructed in a second round of multiplex PCR and then size-selected and purified. Sequencing of the libraries was done on an Illumina HiSeq2000 using paired-end 100 bp reads. As for the original processing: SOAPnuke was used to process the raw data, throwing out any read that contained adapters or uncalled bases, had a mean Phred below 15, or lacked an exact constant-primer or identifier match. COPE v1.2.5 was used to merge the high-quality paired reads, and each unique nucleotide sequence was defined as a clonotype. Clonotypes were aligned to IMGT TRBV, TRBD and TRBJ reference segments using MiTCR v1.1. The analysis was restricted to V-J combinations with a frequency above 0.0001, which together covered about 99% of the repertoires. The TCS score was defined as F50 (clonal expansion) divided by E x V (chaos), with BLOSUM62-based TCRdist calculated between CDR3 peptides within each V-J. Welch's t-statistics and random forest reduced around 550 V-J features to 13, which were used in a naive Bayes classifier (R e1071). TCRdb took the public reads, trimmed them with fastp at Q25, ran MiXCR for clone calling and kept in-frame beta chains. Each CDR3 protein appears once, grouped with its most common genes and DNA. These V and J calls are TCRdb output, not the study's own analysis. In this sample the table shows hundreds of thousands of distinct CDR3 sequences, 20% of which occur a single time. The biggest ten clones account for about half of the sample.

In its sample, this clonotype was seen a few times. The antigen this receptor binds is unknown. The input lacks base qualities; no much larger clone sits a single base away. In the ophthalmopathy patients, disease was moderately to severely active, with a Clinical Activity Score of 3 or more, a NOSPECS grade of 4 or more, and a duration of less than 3 months. Any patient with an uncontrolled infection, another autoimmune disease, pregnancy or lactation was excluded. Clinical symptoms, serum thyroxine and TRAb, thyroid ultrasound, and orbital computed tomography formed the basis for the diagnoses. Ficoll-Paque density gradient centrifugation was used to isolate PBMCs from about 9.4 ml of fresh peripheral blood. Total RNA was extracted with Trizol reagent, and quality was checked on an Agilent 2100 Bioanalyzer. Results the study describes overall, beyond this receptor: Most expanded thyroid clonotypes (frequency above 0.001) were also detected in blood, suggesting blood repertoires may reflect thyroid immune responses. Ophthalmopathy was separated from stable hyperthyroidism by a 13 V-J signature model, with about 86% sensitivity and roughly 81% specificity obtained in cross-validation and 80%/75% obtained in testing. In validation, the model predicted progression to ophthalmopathy with 55% to 71% sensitivity and approximately 74% specificity, a median of about 6 months before onset. No statistical method was used to fix the sample size in advance, and group allocation was not hidden from the investigators.

From its cysteine to its phenylalanine, the CDR3 spans 13 amino acids. Only the CDR3 DNA is retained, 39 bases long and in frame from the first base. The germline V end is reduced by 8 bases and the J end by 4 bases; junction bases left unmatched: 8. The source material was blood. This TCR derives from a man aged 40-49 years with Graves' ophthalmopathy. This chain is built from TRBV12-3 or TRBV12-4 and TRBJ2-7, and 7 junction bases match TRBD1. The nucleotide sequence reads TGTGCCAGCCAAGACAGGGCAAATTACGAGCAGTACTTC. The resulting protein is CASQDRANYEQYF.